Detailed here is one TCR beta chain. This sample was taken from a study of CD8+ T cells in alopecia areata. Those with alopecia areata gave lesional scalp punch biopsies and peripheral blood. Using a FACSAria, the CD4+ and CD8+ T cells were sorted from the PBMCs. cDNA serving as the sequencing template came from extracted, reverse transcribed RNA. The protocol was immunoSEQ multiplex PCR, while the TCRdb copy is restricted to in-frame clones and leaves out a portion. Found here are tens of thousands of clones, 51% of them singletons; the top ten hold around 6%. The clonotype was recovered from a human donor with alopecia areata. The sequenced material came from NKG2D-high CD8+ T cells sorted from blood.

In DNA, the CDR3 is TGTGCCAGCAGTGCGCTTAACAGGGGCAACGATGAGCAGTTCTTC. As protein: CASSALNRGNDEQFF. The chain combines TRBV9 with TRBJ2-1; TRBD1 agrees at 7 bases. Germline CDR1 is SGDLS and CDR2 is YYNGEE. V gave up 5 bases and J gave up 8 bases; unmatched junction bases: 13. CDR3 length: 15 residues.